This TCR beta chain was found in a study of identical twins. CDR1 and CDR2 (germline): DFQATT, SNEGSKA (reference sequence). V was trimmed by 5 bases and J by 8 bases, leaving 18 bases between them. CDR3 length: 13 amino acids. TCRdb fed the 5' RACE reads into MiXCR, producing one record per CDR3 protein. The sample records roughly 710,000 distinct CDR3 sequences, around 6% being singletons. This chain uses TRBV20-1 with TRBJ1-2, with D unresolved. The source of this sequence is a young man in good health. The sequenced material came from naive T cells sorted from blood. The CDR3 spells CSAASPGREGYTF. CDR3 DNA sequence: TGCAGTGCTGCTAGCCCCGGTAGAGAAGGCTACACCTTC.